The clone carrying this T cell receptor (beta chain) was detected only a few times. Its cognate antigen is unknown. The data were obtained in a study of beta chain features in type 1 diabetes. The study reverse transcribed the entire isolated RNA, so it sequenced expressed TCRB transcripts. Profiled with immunoSEQ multiplex PCR; TCRdb holds only in-frame clones, not every one. The sample holds some 270,000 clones; about 8% are singletons and the top ten take approximately 0.99%. General observations from the study: More deletions and fewer insertions at VDJ junctions were found in patients with type 1 diabetes.

From germline, CDR1 is KGHSH and CDR2 LQKENI. The CDR3 has 13 residues. V was cut by 3 bases and J by 4 bases, with 8 bases left in between. This TCR came from a woman younger than 35 in good health. The chain combines TRBV18 with TRBJ2-3; tentative D call: TRBD2 (5 bases). Sequencing input: central memory CD4+ T cells from blood. The CDR3: CASSPQEADTQYF. As DNA, the CDR3 is TGTGCCAGCTCACCTCAGGAGGCAGATACGCAGTATTTT.